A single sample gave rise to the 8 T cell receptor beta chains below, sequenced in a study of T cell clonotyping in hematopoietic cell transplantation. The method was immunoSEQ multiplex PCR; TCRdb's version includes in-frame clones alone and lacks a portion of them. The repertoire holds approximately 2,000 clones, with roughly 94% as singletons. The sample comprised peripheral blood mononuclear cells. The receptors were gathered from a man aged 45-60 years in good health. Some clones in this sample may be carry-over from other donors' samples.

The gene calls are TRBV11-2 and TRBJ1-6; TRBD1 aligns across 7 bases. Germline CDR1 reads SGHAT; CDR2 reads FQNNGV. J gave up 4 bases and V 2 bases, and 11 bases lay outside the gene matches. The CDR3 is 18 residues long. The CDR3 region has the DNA TGTGCCAGCAGCTTATCGTCCCGGGACAGAACTTATAATTCACCCCTCCACTTT. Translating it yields CASSLSSRDRTYNSPLHF.

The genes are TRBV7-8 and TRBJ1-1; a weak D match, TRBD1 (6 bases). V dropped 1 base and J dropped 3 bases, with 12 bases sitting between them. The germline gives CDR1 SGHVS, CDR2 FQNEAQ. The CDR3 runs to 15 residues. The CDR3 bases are TGTGCCAGCAGCTTAGGGGGAGGGGGATACACTGAAGCTTTCTTT. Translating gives CASSLGGGGYTEAFF.

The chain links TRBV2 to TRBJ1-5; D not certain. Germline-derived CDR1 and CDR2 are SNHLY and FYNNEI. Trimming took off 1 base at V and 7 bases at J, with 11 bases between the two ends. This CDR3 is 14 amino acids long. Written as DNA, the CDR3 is TGTGCCAGCAGTGAAGTAACAGCACAGCAGCCCCAGCATTTT. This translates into CASSEVTAQQPQHF.

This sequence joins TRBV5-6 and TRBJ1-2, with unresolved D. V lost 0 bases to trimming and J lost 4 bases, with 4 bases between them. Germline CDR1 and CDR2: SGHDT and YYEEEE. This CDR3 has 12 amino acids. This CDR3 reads CASSLDGYGYTF. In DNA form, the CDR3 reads TGTGCCAGCAGCTTGGACGGCTATGGCTACACCTTC. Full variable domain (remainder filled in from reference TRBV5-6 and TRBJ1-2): DAGVTQSPTHLIKTRGQQVTLRCSPKSGHDTVSWYQQALGQGPQFIFQYYEEEERQRGNFPDRFSGHQFPNYSSELNVNALLLGDSALYLCASSLDGYGYTFGSGTRLTVV.

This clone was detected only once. This CDR3 reads CASSLLAGGRNEQFF. In DNA, the CDR3 is TGTGCCAGCAGCCTTCTAGCGGGGGGGAGGAATGAGCAGTTCTTC. The V and J genes are TRBV6-1 and TRBJ2-1; 12 bases align to TRBD2. The CDR3 loop spans 15 amino acids. After removal of 6 bases from V and 7 bases from J, the junction contained 7 bases not matched to a gene. Germline CDR1 MNHNS, CDR2 SASEGT.

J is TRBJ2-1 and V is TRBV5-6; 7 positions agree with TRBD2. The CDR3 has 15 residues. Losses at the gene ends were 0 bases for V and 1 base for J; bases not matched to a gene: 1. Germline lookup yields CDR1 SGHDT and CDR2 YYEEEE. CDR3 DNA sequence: TGTGCCAGCAGCTTGGGCGGGGGATCCTACAATGAGCAGTTCTTC. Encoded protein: CASSLGGGSYNEQFF.

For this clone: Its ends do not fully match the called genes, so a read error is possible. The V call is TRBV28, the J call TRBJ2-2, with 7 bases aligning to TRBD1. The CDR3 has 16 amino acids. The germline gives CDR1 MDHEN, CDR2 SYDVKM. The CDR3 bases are TGTGCCAGCAATACCCCGGGACAGAAGAACACCGGGGAGCTTTTTTTT. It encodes CASNTPGQKNTGELFF.

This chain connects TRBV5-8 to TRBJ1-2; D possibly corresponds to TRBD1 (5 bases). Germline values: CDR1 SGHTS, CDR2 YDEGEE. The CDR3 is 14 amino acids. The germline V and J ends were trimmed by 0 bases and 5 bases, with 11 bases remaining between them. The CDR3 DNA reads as TGTGCCAGCAGCTTGGTTTGGGACGGATATGGCTACACCTTC. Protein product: CASSLVWDGYGYTF.